Presented here are 10 T cell receptor beta chains from one specimen sequenced in a study of patients and donors after allogeneic stem cell transplantation. TCRdb re-derived calls from the RT-PCR reads in MiXCR, one entry per CDR3 protein. There are about 960,000 distinct CDR3 sequences in the sample; approximately 18% occur only once, and 5% to 7.5% lies in the top ten. The source material was blood, either unsorted or a sorted T cell fraction (not recorded which). The receptors come from a human donor who was either an allogeneic HSCT recipient or a stem cell or donor lymphocyte infusion donor (not recorded which). It is not recorded whose cells these are; they may come from a transplant donor.

The chain joins TRBV27 to TRBJ2-3; 14 bases match TRBD2. The V gene end was trimmed by 3 bases and the J gene end by 1 base; junction bases not matched to a gene: 12. CDR1 is MNHEY and CDR2 is SMNVEV in the germline V gene (reference sequence). The CDR3 sequence is 20 residues long. The CDR3 loop reads CASSFLPPGTSGRRTDTQYF. CDR3 bases: TGTGCCAGCAGTTTCCTACCTCCCGGGACTAGCGGGAGACGCACAGATACGCAGTATTTT.

The CDR3 loop is CASSLGLLGARNQETQYF. The CDR3 DNA sequence: TGCGCCAGCAGCTTGGGTTTATTAGGGGCGAGGAACCAAGAGACCCAGTACTTC. This rearrangement joins TRBV5-1 to TRBJ2-5; D may be TRBD1 (5 bases). CDR3 length equals 18 residues. V was shortened by 0 bases and J by 0 bases, with 18 bases between the two germline ends. Germline lookup yields CDR1 SGHRS and CDR2 YFSETQ.

In this sample, this clonotype turned up a few times. The V call is TRBV6-5, the J call TRBJ2-3, with D possibly being TRBD1 (6 bases). V was cut by 2 bases and J by 2 bases, with 11 bases left in between. Germline loops: CDR1 MNHEY, CDR2 SVGAGI. The CDR3 extends over 15 amino acids. DNA of the CDR3: TGTGCCAGCAGTTACGGACAGAGCCCCACAGATACGCAGTATTTT. Translated: CASSYGQSPTDTQYF.

This clonotype appeared once. This rearrangement joins TRBV11-2 to TRBJ2-2; D unresolved. This CDR3 has 16 residues. From germline, CDR1 is SGHAT and CDR2 FQNNGV. Deletions cut 1 base from V and 5 bases from J, with 14 bases between. As DNA, the CDR3 is TGTGCCAGCAGCTTAGTCCAACACCCCGTTACCGGGGAGCTGTTTTTT. Translated, it gives CASSLVQHPVTGELFF.

The chain couples TRBV19 to TRBJ2-1; 8 bases align to TRBD1. Looked up from germline, CDR1 is LNHDA and CDR2 is SQIVND (reference sequence). The CDR3 length is 14 residues. Germline trimming cut 5 bases from V and 5 bases from J; bases unmatched to any gene: 5. The CDR3 nucleotides read TGTGCCAGTAGTGACAGGGGACCTAACAATGAGCAGTTCTTC. It encodes CASSDRGPNNEQFF.

This clonotype was seen a few times. This chain links TRBV12-3 or TRBV12-4 with TRBJ1-2; maybe TRBD1 (6 bases). V was clipped by 8 bases and J by 5 bases, with 21 bases between them. This CDR3 has 15 amino acids. The CDR3 sequence: CASSGGGDTPYGYTF. The CDR3 coding sequence is TGTGCCAGCTCCGGGGGAGGGGACACGCCTTATGGCTACACCTTC.

This clonotype was detected a few times. CDR3 loop: CAISDPGRAYGYTF. CDR3 DNA: TGTGCCATCAGTGACCCCGGGAGGGCCTATGGCTACACCTTC. The V call is TRBV10-3, the J call TRBJ1-2; D gene unclear. Trimming left V 3 bases short and J 4 bases short, with 12 bases between. CDR1 is ENHRY and CDR2 is SYGVKD in the germline V gene. CDR3 length: 14 residues.

The V and J genes are TRBV12-3 or TRBV12-4 and TRBJ2-3; D gene uncertain. The length of the CDR3 is 14 residues. Trimming took off 0 bases at V and 5 bases at J, with 9 bases between the two ends. The CDR3 DNA is TGTGCCAGCAGTTTAGCCGGCCTCCGAGATACGCAGTATTTT. This translates into CASSLAGLRDTQYF.

The CDR3, as DNA: TGCGCCAGCAGCCAAGATCCGGAGCGGGGGGCCGCATCCTACAATGAGCAGTTCTTC. It translates to CASSQDPERGAASYNEQFF. The genes are TRBV4-3 and TRBJ2-1; 9 nucleotides match TRBD2. The CDR3 length is 19 residues. Per germline, CDR1 LGHNA and CDR2 YSLEER. Unmatched junction bases numbered 10, after V lost 0 bases and J lost 1 base.

Comments on this clonotype: Relative to the germline gene, one junction end is altered; a read error may explain this. DNA of the CDR3: TGCGCCAGCAGCCCTGGTAGCGGCACGAGTAATGAAAAGCTGTTTTTT. It translates to CASSPGSGTSNEKLFF. This chain joins TRBV5-1 and TRBJ1-4; D is uncertain. Germline V CDR1 and CDR2: SGHRS, YFSETQ. This CDR3 is 16 amino acids long.